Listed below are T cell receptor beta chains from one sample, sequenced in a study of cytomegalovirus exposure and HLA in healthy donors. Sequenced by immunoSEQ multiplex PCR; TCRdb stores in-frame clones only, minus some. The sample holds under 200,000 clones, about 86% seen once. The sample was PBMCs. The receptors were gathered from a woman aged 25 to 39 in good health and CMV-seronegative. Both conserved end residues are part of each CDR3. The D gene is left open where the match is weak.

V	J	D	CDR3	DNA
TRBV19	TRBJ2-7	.	CASSQNVGYEQYF	TGTGCCAGTAGCCAAAACGTCGGCTACGAGCAGTACTTC
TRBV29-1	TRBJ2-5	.	CSAAGMRAGGTQYF	TGCAGCGCCGCCGGTATGCGGGCTGGCGGGACCCAGTACTTC
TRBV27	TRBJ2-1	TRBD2	CASSLGLAGSEQFF	TGTGCCAGCAGTTTAGGACTAGCGGGGAGTGAGCAGTTCTTC
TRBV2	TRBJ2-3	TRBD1	CASSGAGGNWADTQYF	TGTGCCAGCAGTGGTGCAGGGGGCAATTGGGCAGATACGCAGTATTTT
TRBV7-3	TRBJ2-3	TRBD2	CASSQLAGGPVDTQYF	TGTGCCAGCAGCCAATTAGCGGGGGGGCCTGTAGATACGCAGTATTTT
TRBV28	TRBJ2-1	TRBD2	CASGTSGRGSYNEQFF	TGTGCCAGCGGGACTAGCGGGCGGGGATCCTACAATGAGCAGTTCTTC
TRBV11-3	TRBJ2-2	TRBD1	CASSRGQGGTGELFF	TGTGCCAGCAGCCGTGGACAGGGTGGGACCGGGGAGCTGTTTTTT
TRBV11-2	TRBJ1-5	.	CASSLDSEPLSPQHF	TGTGCCAGCAGCTTAGATAGCGAACCATTATCGCCCCAGCATTTT
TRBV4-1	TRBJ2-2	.	CASSLTSNTGELFF	TGCGCCAGCAGCCTGACTAGTAACACCGGGGAGCTGTTTTTT
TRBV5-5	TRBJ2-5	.	CASSSGVQETQYF	TGTGCCAGCAGCTCGGGGGTCCAAGAGACCCAGTACTTC
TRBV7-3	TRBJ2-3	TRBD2	CASSSGLASDTQYF	TGTGCCAGCAGCTCAGGACTAGCCAGTGATACGCAGTATTTT
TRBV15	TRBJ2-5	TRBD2	CATSQEGSPSGSIETQYF	TGTGCCACCAGCCAAGAGGGTTCCCCTAGCGGGAGTATAGAGACCCAGTACTTC
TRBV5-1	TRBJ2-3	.	CASSLRRMAGYGMGDTQYF	TGCGCCAGCAGCTTGAGGAGGATGGCGGGGTATGGGATGGGAGATACGCAGTATTTT
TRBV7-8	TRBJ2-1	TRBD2	CASSLPRTSGSTYNEQFF	TGTGCCAGCAGCTTACCGAGGACTAGCGGGAGTACCTACAATGAGCAGTTCTTC
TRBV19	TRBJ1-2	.	CASRWDGGYGYTF	TGTGCCAGTAGATGGGACGGGGGCTATGGCTACACCTTC
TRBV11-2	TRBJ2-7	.	CASSREEGASYEQYF	TGTGCCAGCAGCCGAGAGGAGGGAGCGTCCTACGAGCAGTACTTC
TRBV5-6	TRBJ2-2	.	CASSSTGLPTGELFF	TGTGCCAGCAGCTCCACCGGACTCCCCACCGGGGAGCTGTTTTTT
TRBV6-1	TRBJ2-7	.	CASSEGTATYEQYF	TGTGCCAGCAGTGAAGGGACAGCTACCTACGAGCAGTACTTC
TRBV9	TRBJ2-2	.	CASSVAGVGANTGELFF	TGTGCCAGCAGCGTAGCAGGGGTCGGGGCCAACACCGGGGAGCTGTTTTTT
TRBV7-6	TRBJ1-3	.	CASSLGQFGNTIYF	TGTGCCAGCAGCTTAGGCCAGTTCGGAAACACCATATATTTT
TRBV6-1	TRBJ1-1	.	CASSEVGAFF	TGTGCCAGCAGTGAAGTCGGAGCTTTCTTT
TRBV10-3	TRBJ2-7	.	CAISESNREYEQYF	TGTGCCATCAGTGAGTCAAACAGGGAATACGAGCAGTACTTC
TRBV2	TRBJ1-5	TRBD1	CASSGTGRRNQPQHF	TGTGCCAGCAGTGGGACAGGGAGACGAAATCAGCCCCAGCATTTT
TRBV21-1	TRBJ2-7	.	CASSKADRELKDWPYF	TGTGCCAGCAGCAAAGCTGACAGGGAACTAAAGGACTGGCCGTACTTC
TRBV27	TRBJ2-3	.	CASSLWTATDTQYF	TGTGCCAGCAGTTTATGGACAGCCACAGATACGCAGTATTTT
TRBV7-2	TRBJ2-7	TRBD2	CASSFLAGVSYEQYF	TGTGCCAGCAGCTTTCTAGCGGGAGTTTCCTACGAGCAGTACTTC
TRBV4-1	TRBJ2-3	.	CASSRTPGRGTQYF	TGCGCCAGCAGCCGAACCCCGGGCCGAGGGACGCAGTATTTT
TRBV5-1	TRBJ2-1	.	CASSPNDGSSYNEQFF	TGCGCCAGCAGCCCGAACGACGGGAGCTCCTACAATGAGCAGTTCTTC
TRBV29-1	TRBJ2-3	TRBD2	CSVKRTSRRTDTQYF	TGCAGCGTTAAGCGGACTAGCCGCCGCACAGATACGCAGTATTTT